The rows below give T cell receptor beta chains drawn from one sample of a study of control samples from healthy donors and cancer patients. The method was immunoSEQ multiplex PCR; TCRdb's version includes in-frame clones alone and lacks a portion of them. The data show about 60,000 clones, with approximately 85% seen just once and 4.5% to 7% held by the top ten. Input material: blood. The origin of the receptors is a man in his forties in good health. Both conserved end residues are part of each CDR3.

J	V	CDR3
TRBJ1-1	TRBV6-2/TRBV6-3	CASSYSGTAYTEAFF
TRBJ1-6	TRBV19	CASTIGSSYNSPLHF
TRBJ1-3	TRBV5-4	CASSLGGGLAGNTIYF
TRBJ1-1	TRBV3-1/TRBV3-2	CASSQRGKTEAFF
TRBJ2-7	TRBV28	CASRRWGQVDDEQYF
TRBJ2-4	TRBV10-3	CAISEFIGGISQNIQYF
TRBJ1-6	TRBV25-1	CASSESQGAYSPLHF
TRBJ2-7	TRBV7-9	CASSLVSTGSSYEQYF
TRBJ1-3	TRBV27	CASSFSMGYTIYF
TRBJ2-7	TRBV5-1	CASSPPGQATYQYF
TRBJ1-1	TRBV10-1	CASSPDVTRQGNTEAFF
TRBJ1-2	TRBV11-3	CASSSRRDRDKNNYGYTF
TRBJ2-7	TRBV6-2/TRBV6-3	CASSYRDEQYF
TRBJ1-6	TRBV11-1	CASRKDAGPNSPLHF
TRBJ1-5	TRBV6-6	CASSYSGTGGSQPQHF
TRBJ1-1	TRBV29-1	CSAAAGGRAFF
TRBJ2-7	TRBV7-9	CASSRGDEQYF
TRBJ2-7	TRBV5-1	CASSLPLRNIYEQYF
TRBJ2-7	TRBV5-4	CASSVRGTASYEQYF
TRBJ1-6	TRBV18	CASSAGQGGSYNSPLHF
TRBJ2-2	TRBV7-8	CASSLVGTGGTGELFF
TRBJ2-5	TRBV30	CAWSLATSGGLQTQYF
TRBJ2-7	TRBV3-1/TRBV3-2	CASRMSGSSSYEQYF
TRBJ1-6	TRBV11-2	CASSARGDSPLHF
TRBJ2-5	TRBV7-9	CASSLVGRQETQYF
TRBJ2-5	TRBV9	CASGSGNWVETQYF
TRBJ2-7	TRBV6-2/TRBV6-3	CASSYTESYEQYF
TRBJ1-1	TRBV2	CASSGVTGLYTEAFF
TRBJ2-7	TRBV14	CASSFGEGRGQYF
TRBJ2-6	TRBV5-4	CASSLQGPSGANVLTF
TRBJ1-1	TRBV30	CAWSPGTGNAFF
TRBJ2-3	TRBV7-3	CASSPSAGSTDTQYF
TRBJ1-2	TRBV18	CASSPQTGNYGYTF
TRBJ2-6	TRBV9	CASSVVRGSQGSGANVLTF
TRBJ2-7	TRBV7-2	CASSLVGRGEQYF
TRBJ1-2	TRBV4-3	CASSQDFRVANYGYTF
TRBJ2-3	TRBV4-1	CASRLPGQGAKDTQYF
TRBJ2-7	TRBV6-5	CASRGTGVYEQYF
TRBJ1-1	TRBV6-5	CASSYSVGQGNTEAFF
TRBJ2-3	TRBV10-3	CAISDRGTDTQYF
TRBJ2-5	TRBV6-2/TRBV6-3	CASSYQGETQYF